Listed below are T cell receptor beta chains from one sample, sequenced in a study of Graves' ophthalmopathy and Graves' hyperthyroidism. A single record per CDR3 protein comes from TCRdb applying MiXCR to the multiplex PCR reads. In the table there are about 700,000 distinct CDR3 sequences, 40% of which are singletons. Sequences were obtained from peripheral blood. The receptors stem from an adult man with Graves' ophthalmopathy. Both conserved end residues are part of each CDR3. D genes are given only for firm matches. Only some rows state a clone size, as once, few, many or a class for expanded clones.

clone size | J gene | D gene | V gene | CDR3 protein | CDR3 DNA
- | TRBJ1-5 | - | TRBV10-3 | CASRGFGQGVGQPQHF | TGTGCCAGCAGAGGATTTGGGCAGGGTGTCGGTCAGCCCCAGCATTTT
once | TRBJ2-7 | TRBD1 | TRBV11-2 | CASSPRQGVIYEQYF | TGTGCCAGCAGCCCCCGACAGGGCGTGATCTACGAGCAGTACTTC
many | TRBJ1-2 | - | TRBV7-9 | CASSFPAAYGYTF | TGTGCCAGCAGCTTTCCCGCGGCCTATGGCTACACCTTC
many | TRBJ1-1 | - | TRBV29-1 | CSVGDSGLDTEAFF | TGCAGCGTTGGAGACTCCGGGCTTGACACTGAAGCTTTCTTT
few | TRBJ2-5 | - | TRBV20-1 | CSARGRARGEGTQETQYF | TGCAGTGCTAGAGGTCGAGCGCGGGGAGAGGGGACACAAGAGACCCAGTACTTC
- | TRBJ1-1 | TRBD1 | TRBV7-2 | CASSLSGAGGTEAFF | TGTGCCAGCAGCTTAAGCGGGGCAGGGGGCACTGAAGCTTTCTTT
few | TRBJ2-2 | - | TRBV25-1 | CASSQTRPGELFF | TGTGCCAGCAGCCAGACTAGACCTGGGGAGCTGTTTTTT
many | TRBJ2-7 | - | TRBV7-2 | CASSLLGVYEQYF | TGTGCCAGCAGCTTACTAGGGGTCTACGAGCAGTACTTC
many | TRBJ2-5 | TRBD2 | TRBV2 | CASSVGTSGQETQYF | TGTGCCAGCAGTGTGGGGACTAGCGGACAAGAGACCCAGTACTTC
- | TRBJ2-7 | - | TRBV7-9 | CASSSNLPGATYEQYF | TGTGCCAGCAGCTCCAACCTCCCCGGCGCGACCTACGAGCAGTACTTC
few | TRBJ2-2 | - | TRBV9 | CASSGSWTANTGELFF | TGTGCCAGCAGCGGGTCTTGGACAGCGAACACCGGGGAGCTGTTTTTT
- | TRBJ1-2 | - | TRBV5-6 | CASSRIGYGYTF | TGTGCCAGCAGCCGAATAGGCTATGGCTACACCTTC
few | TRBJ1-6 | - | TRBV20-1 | CSARVRRGYSALHF | TGCAGTGCTAGAGTAAGACGGGGATATTCGGCCCTCCACTTT
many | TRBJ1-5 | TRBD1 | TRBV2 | CASSGTGFGQPQHF | TGTGCCAGCAGCGGGACAGGATTTGGTCAGCCCCAGCATTTT
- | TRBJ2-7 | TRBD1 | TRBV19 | CASSRPGQGLYEQYF | TGTGCCAGCAGCAGACCGGGACAGGGTCTCTACGAGCAGTACTTC
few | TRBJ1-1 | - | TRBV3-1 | CASSDGQPVHTEAFF | TGTGCCAGCAGCGATGGACAGCCAGTTCACACTGAAGCTTTCTTT
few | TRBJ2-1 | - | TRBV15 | CATSRDSLYEQFF | TGTGCCACCAGCAGAGATTCCCTCTATGAGCAGTTCTTC
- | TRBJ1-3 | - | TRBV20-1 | CSASLQGTGNTIYF | TGCAGTGCTAGCCTTCAGGGTACAGGAAACACCATATATTTT
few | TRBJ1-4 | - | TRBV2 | CASSYYRATNEKLFF | TGTGCCAGCAGTTATTACAGGGCAACTAATGAAAAACTGTTTTTT
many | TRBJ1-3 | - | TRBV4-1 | CASSQQDRGNTIYF | TGCGCCAGCAGCCAACAAGATAGAGGAAACACCATATATTTT
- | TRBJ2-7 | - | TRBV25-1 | CASSQEGGGGEQYF | TGTGCCAGCAGCCAAGAGGGCGGTGGCGGGGAGCAGTACTTC
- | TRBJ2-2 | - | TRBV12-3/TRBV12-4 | CASRSSVGTGELFF | TGTGCCAGCAGATCCTCCGTCGGCACCGGGGAGCTGTTTTTT
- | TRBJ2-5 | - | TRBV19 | CACSIRPQETQYF | TGTGCCTGTAGTATTCGTCCGCAAGAGACCCAGTACTTC
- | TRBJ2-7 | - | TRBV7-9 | CASGWAQGSGEQYF | TGTGCCAGCGGGTGGGCACAGGGCTCCGGCGAGCAGTACTTC
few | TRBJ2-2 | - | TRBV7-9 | CASSLRGPHTGELFF | TGTGCCAGCAGTTTAAGGGGACCTCACACCGGGGAGCTGTTTTTT
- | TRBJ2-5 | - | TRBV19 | CASSIGDRQETQYF | TGTGCCAGTAGTATTGGAGATAGGCAAGAGACCCAGTACTTC
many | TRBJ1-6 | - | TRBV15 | CATSREVIGVSSPLHF | TGTGCCACCAGCAGAGAAGTCATCGGGGTTAGTTCACCCCTCCACTTT
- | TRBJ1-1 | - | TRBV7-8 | CASSLGYRQNTEAFF | TGTGCCAGCAGCTTAGGGTACAGGCAGAACACTGAAGCTTTCTTT
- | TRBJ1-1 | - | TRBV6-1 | CASRDLGDTEAFF | TGTGCCAGCAGAGATCTGGGGGACACTGAAGCTTTCTTT
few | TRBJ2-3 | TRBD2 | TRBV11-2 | CASSWEGYTDTQYF | TGTGCCAGCAGCTGGGAGGGATACACAGATACGCAGTATTTT